Below, one T cell receptor (beta chain) is given with its context. The antigen remains undetermined. Control samples came 1 year after myeloablative marrow transplants with methotrexate plus calcineurin inhibitor. These data belong to a study of T cells after posttransplantation cyclophosphamide. Findings and caveats of the study: Tissue-infiltrating T cells from skin or gut overlapped little with blood T cells. Recipient CMV seropositivity and CMV reactivation strongly tracked TRB clonality.

Here immunoSEQ multiplex PCR was the method, and the copy in TCRdb shows in-frame clones only, minus some. The sample holds some 14,000 clones, roughly 83% seen once. Germline V gives CDR1 SNHLY, CDR2 FYNNEI. This CDR3 spans 12 amino acids. Trimming stripped 8 bases from V and 7 bases from J, with 12 bases between. The chain combines TRBV2 with TRBJ1-5; tentatively, D is TRBD1 (5 bases). The input for sequencing was PBMCs, taken 371 days after allogeneic stem cell transplant with calcineurin inhibitor and methotrexate. The origin of this receptor is a male patient aged 18-30 years who received an allogeneic stem cell transplant from a related donor, was CMV-positive, and had no GVHD. Part of the T cells may come from the graft donor. The CDR3 here is CASEEGNQPQHF. The CDR3 region has the DNA TGTGCCAGCGAGGAGGGGAACCAGCCCCAGCATTTT.